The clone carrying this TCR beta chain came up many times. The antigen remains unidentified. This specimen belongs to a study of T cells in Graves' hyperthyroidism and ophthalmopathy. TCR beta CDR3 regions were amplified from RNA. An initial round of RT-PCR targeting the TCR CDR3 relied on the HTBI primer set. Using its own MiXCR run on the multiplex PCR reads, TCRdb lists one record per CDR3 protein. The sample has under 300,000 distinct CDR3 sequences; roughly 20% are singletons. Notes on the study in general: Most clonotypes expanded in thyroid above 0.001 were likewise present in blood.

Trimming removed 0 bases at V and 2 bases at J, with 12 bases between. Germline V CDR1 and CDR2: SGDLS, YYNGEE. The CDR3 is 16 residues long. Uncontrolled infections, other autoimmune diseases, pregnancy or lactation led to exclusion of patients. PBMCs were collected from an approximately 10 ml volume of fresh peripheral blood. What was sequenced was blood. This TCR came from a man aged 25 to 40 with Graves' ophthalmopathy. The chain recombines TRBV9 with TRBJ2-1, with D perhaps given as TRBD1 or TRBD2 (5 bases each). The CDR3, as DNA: TGTGCCAGCAGCGTAGTCCGGGGCGCGGCCTACAATGAGCAGTTCTTC. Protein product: CASSVVRGAAYNEQFF. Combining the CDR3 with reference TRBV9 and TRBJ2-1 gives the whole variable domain DSGVTQTPKHLITATGQRVTLRCSPRSGDLSVYWYQQSLDQGLQFLIQYYNGEERAKGNILERFSAQQFPDLHSELNLSSLELGDSALYFCASSVVRGAAYNEQFFGPGTRLTVL.